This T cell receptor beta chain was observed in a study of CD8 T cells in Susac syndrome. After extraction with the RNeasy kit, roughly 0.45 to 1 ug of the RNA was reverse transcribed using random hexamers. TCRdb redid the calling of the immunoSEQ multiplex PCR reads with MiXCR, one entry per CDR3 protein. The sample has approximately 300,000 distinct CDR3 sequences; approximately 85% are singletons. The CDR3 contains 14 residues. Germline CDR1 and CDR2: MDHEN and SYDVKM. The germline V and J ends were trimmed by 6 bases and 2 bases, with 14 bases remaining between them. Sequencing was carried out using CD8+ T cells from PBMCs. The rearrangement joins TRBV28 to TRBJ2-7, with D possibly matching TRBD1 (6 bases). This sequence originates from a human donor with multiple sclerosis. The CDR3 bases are TGTGCCAGCAGCCCTTTGAGGACAGCCTACGAGCAGTACTTC. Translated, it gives CASSPLRTAYEQYF.